The rows below give T cell receptor beta chains drawn from one sample of a study of T cells after yellow fever vaccination. TCRdb passed the 5' RACE reads through MiXCR, listing each CDR3 protein once. The data contain a few hundred thousand distinct CDR3 sequences, more than 8.5% of them singletons. Sequencing used PBMCs, obtained on the day of the first yellow fever vaccination. The origin of the receptors is a man aged 18 to 29 who received the YFV17D yellow fever vaccine. Each CDR3 is given with its conserved first and last residue. A D gene is named only where the DNA matches it firmly. Size is omitted from some rows. Given values are once, few, many or a class for expanded clones.

TRBJ1-1 | TRBV5-1 | . | TRBD1 | CASSFQGARDTEAFF | TGCGCCAGCAGCTTCCAGGGGGCGAGGGACACTGAAGCTTTCTTT
TRBJ1-6 | TRBV10-3 | few | . | CAISEGVGGYNSPLHF | TGTGCCATCAGTGAGGGGGTGGGGGGCTATAATTCACCCCTCCACTTT
TRBJ2-2 | TRBV29-1 | . | TRBD1 | CSVEAGGRTGELFF | TGCAGCGTTGAAGCAGGGGGCCGGACCGGGGAGCTGTTTTTT
TRBJ1-2 | TRBV15 | few | . | CATSRNRGYTF | TGTGCCACCAGCAGGAACCGGGGCTACACCTTC
TRBJ2-7 | TRBV12-3/TRBV12-4 | few | . | CASSLYDEGNEQYF | TGTGCCAGCAGCCTCTATGACGAGGGGAACGAGCAGTACTTC
TRBJ2-3 | TRBV29-1 | few | . | CSVATDTQYF | TGCAGCGTTGCCACAGATACGCAGTATTTT
TRBJ2-3 | TRBV12-3/TRBV12-4 | few | . | CASSFAPDSPNAVVTQYF | TGTGCCAGCAGTTTTGCTCCGGATTCGCCCAACGCGGTCGTTACGCAGTATTTT
TRBJ2-3 | TRBV10-3 | . | TRBD1 | CAISRDRVGDTQYF | TGTGCCATCAGCCGGGACAGGGTTGGGGATACGCAGTATTTT
TRBJ1-5 | TRBV14 | . | . | CASSRGNGQPQHF | TGTGCCAGCAGCCGAGGAAACGGTCAGCCCCAGCATTTT
TRBJ2-2 | TRBV15 | few | . | CATSRDLGATGELFF | TGTGCCACCAGCAGAGATCTGGGGGCAACCGGGGAGCTGTTTTTT
TRBJ2-1 | TRBV4-3 | many | TRBD2 | CASSSTSGGAYNEQFF | TGCGCCAGCAGCTCGACTAGCGGGGGGGCCTACAATGAGCAGTTCTTC
TRBJ2-1 | TRBV18 | few | . | CASSPPRIGTLYNEQFF | TGTGCCAGCTCCCCGCCTCGCATTGGGACGCTATACAATGAGCAGTTCTTC
TRBJ1-1 | TRBV28 | . | . | CASNEGRPNTEAFF | TGTGCCAGCAATGAAGGTAGGCCGAACACTGAAGCTTTCTTT
TRBJ1-5 | TRBV9 | few | TRBD1 | CASSQGTETSEPQHF | TGTGCCAGCAGCCAAGGGACAGAAACCTCCGAACCCCAGCATTTT
TRBJ1-1 | TRBV12-3/TRBV12-4 | . | . | CASSWASSFNEAFF | TGTGCCAGCAGCTGGGCCTCTTCTTTCAACGAAGCTTTCTTT
TRBJ1-1 | TRBV7-2 | . | . | CASSLARGMNTEAFF | TGTGCCAGCAGCTTAGCTAGGGGAATGAACACTGAAGCTTTCTTT
TRBJ1-5 | TRBV7-3 | few | . | CASSSLAGQPQHF | TGTGCCAGCAGCTCCCTCGCAGGGCAGCCCCAGCATTTT
TRBJ2-7 | TRBV7-9 | few | TRBD2 | CASSFSSGGAGEQYF | TGTGCCAGCAGCTTCTCTAGCGGGGGGGCCGGTGAGCAGTACTTC
TRBJ1-4 | TRBV28 | few | . | CASSRLPTNEKLFF | TGTGCCAGCAGTCGACTTCCAACTAATGAAAAACTGTTTTTT
TRBJ2-1 | TRBV4-1 | few | . | CASSEGPRGGNEQFF | TGCGCCAGCAGCGAAGGGCCGAGGGGGGGCAATGAGCAGTTCTTC
TRBJ2-4 | TRBV19 | few | . | CASSLGRFGIAKNIQYF | TGTGCCAGTAGTCTTGGTCGATTTGGAATAGCCAAAAACATTCAGTACTTC
TRBJ2-3 | TRBV20-1 | . | . | CSDRHPGGDTQYF | TGCAGTGATAGACACCCCGGGGGAGATACGCAGTATTTT
TRBJ1-1 | TRBV9 | . | . | CASSVVFTGGSGPSNTEAFF | TGTGCCAGCAGCGTAGTTTTTACGGGTGGATCCGGGCCGAGTAACACTGAAGCTTTCTTT
TRBJ2-1 | TRBV19 | . | TRBD2 | CASSISGGTYNEQFF | TGTGCCAGTAGTATCAGCGGGGGGACCTACAATGAGCAGTTCTTC
TRBJ2-1 | TRBV7-2 | few | . | CASSLQGSLSEQFF | TGTGCCAGCAGCTTACAGGGGTCTCTCAGTGAGCAGTTCTTC
TRBJ2-7 | TRBV7-6 | . | . | CASSLRQDPYEQYF | TGTGCCAGCAGCTTACGGCAGGACCCCTACGAGCAGTACTTC
TRBJ1-6 | TRBV30 | . | TRBD1 | CAWSASGGSPLHF | TGTGCCTGGAGTGCCTCAGGGGGTTCACCCCTCCACTTT
TRBJ2-2 | TRBV9 | . | TRBD2 | CASNTTPAGGPNTGELFF | TGTGCCAGCAACACAACCCCCGCGGGGGGCCCGAACACCGGGGAGCTGTTTTTT
TRBJ2-3 | TRBV5-1 | . | TRBD2 | CASSDPYGLAGGSDTDTQYF | TGCGCCAGCAGCGATCCGTACGGACTAGCGGGGGGAAGTGACACAGATACGCAGTATTTT
TRBJ2-1 | TRBV11-1 | . | TRBD2 | CASSLPREVAGGFYEQFF | TGTGCCAGCAGCTTACCAAGGGAAGTAGCGGGGGGGTTCTATGAGCAGTTCTTC
TRBJ1-2 | TRBV24-1 | . | . | CATSDLLPSPYYGYTF | TGTGCCACCAGTGATTTGTTGCCTAGTCCTTACTATGGCTACACCTTC
TRBJ1-1 | TRBV29-1 | . | . | CSSTGQENTEAFF | TGCAGCTCTACGGGACAAGAGAACACTGAAGCTTTCTTT
TRBJ2-3 | TRBV9 | few | . | CASSSYRGDTQYF | TGTGCCAGCAGCTCCTACCGAGGGGATACGCAGTATTTT
TRBJ2-2 | TRBV20-1 | once | . | CSAARGADGEPFF | TGCAGTGCGGCCCGGGGGGCCGACGGGGAGCCGTTTTTT
TRBJ1-6 | TRBV30 | . | . | CAWIHRGSSYNSPLHF | TGTGCCTGGATCCACCGGGGGAGCTCCTATAATTCACCCCTCCACTTT
TRBJ2-3 | TRBV5-1 | . | . | CASSVFGTGGPPDTQYF | TGCGCCAGCAGCGTCTTCGGAACGGGGGGCCCCCCAGATACGCAGTATTTT
TRBJ2-3 | TRBV10-2 | . | . | CASMTGHHNTDTQYF | TGCGCCAGCATGACAGGACACCATAACACAGATACGCAGTATTTT
TRBJ2-5 | TRBV7-7 | few | TRBD1 | CASSPGQGDSETQYF | TGTGCCAGCAGCCCCGGACAGGGTGATTCAGAGACCCAGTACTTC
TRBJ2-5 | TRBV6-1 | few | . | CASRNRAAGVETQYF | TGTGCCAGCAGAAATAGAGCGGCAGGGGTGGAGACCCAGTACTTC
TRBJ2-3 | TRBV12-3/TRBV12-4 | few | TRBD2 | CASSSPAGGGTDTQYF | TGTGCCAGCAGTTCCCCAGCGGGGGGAGGAACAGATACGCAGTATTTT
TRBJ2-3 | TRBV5-6 | many | . | CASSFGGRTDTQYF | TGTGCCAGCAGCTTCGGGGGGCGCACAGATACGCAGTATTTT
TRBJ2-4 | TRBV18 | many | . | CASSPPSRVSDIQYF | TGTGCCAGCTCACCACCGTCCCGCGTTTCAGACATTCAGTACTTC
TRBJ2-2 | TRBV18 | few | . | CASSQQTTGELFF | TGTGCCAGCTCACAACAGACCACCGGGGAGCTGTTTTTT
TRBJ2-3 | TRBV7-6 | few | TRBD2 | CASSSLARTDTQYF | TGTGCCAGCAGCTCACTAGCGAGGACAGATACGCAGTATTTT
TRBJ2-4 | TRBV29-1 | . | . | CSVELAEKENIQYF | TGCAGCGTTGAATTAGCGGAAAAAGAAAACATTCAGTACTTC
TRBJ1-5 | TRBV7-2 | . | . | CASSLGPGGGSNQPQHF | TGTGCCAGCAGCTTAGGACCGGGTGGCGGATCCAATCAGCCCCAGCATTTT
TRBJ2-1 | TRBV7-2 | . | TRBD1 | CASSRTGNTYNEQFF | TGTGCCAGCAGCAGGACAGGGAATACCTACAATGAGCAGTTCTTC
TRBJ1-1 | TRBV10-3 | many | . | CAINGPGSDTEAFF | TGTGCCATCAACGGTCCGGGTTCGGACACTGAAGCTTTCTTT
TRBJ2-7 | TRBV20-1 | few | TRBD2 | CSASILPAGVAHEQYF | TGCAGTGCTAGCATTCTTCCAGCGGGGGTTGCACACGAGCAGTACTTC
TRBJ2-3 | TRBV10-3 | many | TRBD2 | CAISEYPAGGGFGTDTQYF | TGTGCCATCAGTGAGTATCCAGCGGGAGGAGGATTTGGCACAGATACGCAGTATTTT
TRBJ1-5 | TRBV6-2/TRBV6-3 | . | . | CASMGSPYYSNQPQHF | TGTGCCAGCATGGGCTCGCCCTATTATAGCAATCAGCCCCAGCATTTT
TRBJ2-3 | TRBV6-5 | . | . | CASSYSPGQTGTDTQYF | TGTGCCAGCAGTTACTCGCCAGGACAGACCGGCACAGATACGCAGTATTTT
TRBJ2-5 | TRBV5-1 | . | TRBD2 | CASSYAGLAPSGAQYF | TGCGCCAGCAGCTACGCCGGACTAGCGCCGAGTGGGGCCCAGTACTTC
TRBJ2-1 | TRBV6-5 | few | . | CASSYSPSYNEQFF | TGTGCCAGCAGTTACTCCCCCTCATACAATGAGCAGTTCTTC